The 2 T cell receptor beta chains given below trace back to one sample, sequenced in a study of tumor-infiltrating lymphocytes in localized non-small cell lung cancer. This table comes from immunoSEQ multiplex PCR, and its TCRdb copy is limited to in-frame clones, with some not included. The repertoire holds around 25,000 clones, with approximately 64% as singletons. The specimen was lung tumor tissue. The receptor set was obtained from a human donor with non-small cell lung cancer.

V gene TRBV6-5 combines with J gene TRBJ2-7; D not resolved. The CDR3 sequence is 13 residues long. Between the trimmed V and J ends, which lost 5 bases and 2 bases, there was a span of 10 bases. The germline gives CDR1 MNHEY, CDR2 SVGAGI. The CDR3 region has the DNA TGTGCCAGCAGTCTTGGGCCTACCTACGAGCAGTACTTC. This gives the protein CASSLGPTYEQYF.

This chain links TRBV7-9 with TRBJ2-3; D is ambiguous. The CDR3 contains 12 residues. Germline values: CDR1 SEHNR, CDR2 FQNEAQ (reference sequence). Trimming took 5 bases from V and 1 from J, leaving 4 bases between them. In DNA, the CDR3 is TGTGCCAGCAGCCTCCGCACAGATACGCAGTATTTT. Encoded protein: CASSLRTDTQYF.